The 24 T cell receptor beta chains presented below share a single source sample, sequenced in a study of control samples from healthy donors and cancer patients. This table comes from immunoSEQ multiplex PCR, and its TCRdb copy is limited to in-frame clones, with some not included. The sample contains 12,000 to 15,000 clones, roughly 77% of which appear only once. The sequenced material came from formalin-fixed, paraffin-embedded tissue. The receptors were sampled from a female donor with lung cancer.

This chain connects TRBV6-2 or TRBV6-3 to TRBJ1-1; D gene uncertain. This CDR3 is built from 14 residues. The ends were cut back, 0 bases at V and 8 bases at J, with 13 bases in the middle. Germline values: CDR1 MNHEY, CDR2 SVGEGT. Written as DNA, the CDR3 is TGTGCCAGCAGTTACTCGATGCTTTTGGTAGAAGCTTTCTTT. This codes for CASSYSMLLVEAFF.

The rearrangement joins TRBV6-2 or TRBV6-3 to TRBJ1-1, with 7 nucleotides matching TRBD1. Trimming removed 0 bases from V and 7 bases from J; junction bases left unmatched: 2. The CDR3 is 13 amino acids. Germline V CDR1 and CDR2: MNHEY, SVGEGT. CDR3: CASSYSDRFEAFF. Here the CDR3 DNA reads TGTGCCAGCAGTTACTCGGACAGGTTTGAAGCTTTCTTT.

The J gene is TRBJ2-5, the V gene TRBV3-1 (or the pseudogene TRBV3-2); D possibly corresponds to TRBD1 (5 bases). V shed 4 bases and J shed 2 bases, with 11 bases lying between them. This CDR3 has 14 amino acids. Germline lookup yields CDR1 LGHDT and CDR2 YNNKEL (reference sequence). This chain's CDR3 is CASSRDSKQETQYF. The CDR3 nucleotides read TGTGCCAGCAGCCGCGACAGCAAACAAGAGACCCAGTACTTC.

CDR3 loop: CASSVEGRTGHTDTQYF. The CDR3 region has the DNA TGTGCCAGCAGCGTAGAGGGTAGGACAGGGCACACAGATACGCAGTATTTT. The chain has TRBV9 and TRBJ2-3, with 8 bases aligning to TRBD1. After removal of 0 bases from V and 2 bases from J, the junction contained 8 bases not matched to a gene. The CDR3 has 17 amino acids. Germline CDR1 SGDLS, CDR2 YYNGEE.

The chain is built from TRBV7-2 and TRBJ2-2, with 12 bases matching TRBD2. The V gene end was trimmed by 0 bases and the J gene end by 4 bases; junction bases not matched to a gene: 3. This CDR3 region has 17 residues. Germline CDR1 reads SGHTA; CDR2 reads FQGNSA. Written as DNA, the CDR3 is TGTGCCAGCAGCTTAGCGCTGACTAGCGGGGGCACCGGGGAGCTGTTTTTT. This translates into CASSLALTSGGTGELFF. Based on the CDR3 plus reference TRBV7-2 and TRBJ2-2, the full variable domain is GAGVSQSPSNKVTEKGKDVELRCDPISGHTALYWYRQSLGQGLEFLIYFQGNSAPDKSGLPSDRFSAERTGGSVSTLTIQRTQQEDSAVYLCASSLALTSGGTGELFFGEGSRLTVL.

The rearrangement uses TRBV12-3 or TRBV12-4 and TRBJ2-7; D not resolved. V lost 3 bases and J lost 2, with 2 bases in between. The length of the CDR3 is 11 residues. The CDR3 spells CASSLTYEQYF. CDR3 DNA sequence: TGTGCCAGCAGTTTGACCTACGAGCAGTACTTC.

The chain has TRBV20-1 and TRBJ1-1; no firm D call. CDR3 length: 11 residues. Trimming pared 4 bases from V and 5 bases from J, leaving 8 bases between. Germline assignment: CDR1 DFQATT and CDR2 SNEGSKA (reference sequence). DNA of the CDR3: TGCAGTGCTATCGTGGGGACTGAAGCTTTCTTT. Encoded protein: CSAIVGTEAFF.

The V and J genes are TRBV9 and TRBJ2-2; D possibly corresponds to TRBD1 (5 bases). V shed 2 bases and J shed 2 bases, with 7 bases lying between them. CDR1 is SGDLS, CDR2 YYNGEE, per germline. The CDR3 extends over 14 amino acids. The CDR3 is CASSVRVNTGELFF. CDR3 bases: TGTGCCAGCAGCGTCAGGGTTAACACCGGGGAGCTGTTTTTT.

This clone was detected a few times. The CDR3 nucleotides read TGCAGTGCTAGTCCCAGTAGCAATCAGCCCCAGCATTTT. Translated: CSASPSSNQPQHF. The genes are TRBV20-1 and TRBJ1-5; D remains ambiguous. V was shortened by 3 bases and J by 0 bases, with 6 bases between the two germline ends. The CDR3 consists of 13 residues. The germline V gene has CDR1 DFQATT and CDR2 SNEGSKA (reference sequence).

The rearrangement uses TRBV7-6 and TRBJ2-1; TRBD2 matches 8 bases. The V and J ends lost 1 base and 3 bases, in that order; junction bases with no gene match: 5. Germline V CDR1 and CDR2: SGHVS, FNYEAQ. This CDR3 has 16 amino acids. The CDR3 spells CASSLERGSNYNEQFF. CDR3 bases: TGTGCCAGCAGCTTAGAGCGGGGGTCAAACTACAATGAGCAGTTCTTC.

This clone was counted a single time. This chain joins TRBV10-2 and TRBJ2-2; TRBD1 matches at 9 bases. The germline CDR1 and CDR2 sequences are WSHSY and SAAADI. The CDR3 is 15 amino acids. Trimming took 8 bases from V and 0 from J; bases not matched to a gene: 4. CDR3 in DNA: TGCGCCAGCGGAGGACAGGGGCCGAACACCGGGGAGCTGTTTTTT. Amino acids: CASGGQGPNTGELFF.

V usage is TRBV6-2 or TRBV6-3 and J usage is TRBJ2-3, with 7 positions matching TRBD1. The V segment lost 6 bases and the J segment 4 bases; nucleotides outside the gene matches: 7. Looked up from germline, CDR1 is MNHEY and CDR2 is SVGEGT. CDR3 length: 14 residues. The CDR3 region is CASSWDSWADTQYF. Here the CDR3 DNA reads TGTGCCAGCAGCTGGGACAGCTGGGCAGATACGCAGTATTTT.

The rearrangement links TRBV10-3 to TRBJ2-1, with TRBD2 matching 9 bases. This CDR3 spans 16 amino acids. V trimming: 6 bases; J trimming: 3 bases; junction bases outside the gene matches: 9. Germline CDR1 reads ENHRY; CDR2 reads SYGVKD. CDR3 protein: CAISAVGTSYYNEQFF. The CDR3, as DNA: TGTGCCATCAGCGCCGTAGGGACTAGCTACTACAATGAGCAGTTCTTC.

This chain connects TRBV9 to TRBJ2-7; TRBD2 agrees at 10 bases. Germline values: CDR1 SGDLS, CDR2 YYNGEE. There are 14 residues in the CDR3. The V segment lost 3 bases and the J segment 6 bases; nucleotides outside the gene matches: 6. The CDR3 is CASSASGGALEQYF. DNA of the CDR3: TGTGCCAGCAGCGCCAGCGGGGGGGCCCTCGAGCAGTACTTC.

The chain joins TRBV2 to TRBJ2-3, with 8 bases identical to TRBD2. The CDR3 runs 12 residues. Trimming at V came to 9 bases and at J to 6 bases, leaving 5 bases not matched to a gene. Germline V gene data show CDR1 as SNHLY and CDR2 as FYNNEI. CDR3: CARDLAGDTQYF. CDR3 in DNA: TGTGCCAGGGACCTAGCGGGCGATACGCAGTATTTT.

Remarks on this clone: Within the sample, other DNA sequences also encode this same CDR3. The gene calls are TRBV3-1 (or the pseudogene TRBV3-2) and TRBJ2-6; D not certain. CDR3 size: 14 residues. V was clipped by 6 bases and J by 1 base, with 7 bases between them. Germline CDR1 reads LGHDT; CDR2 reads YNNKEL (reference sequence). This CDR3 is CASSPPSGANVLTF. The DNA of the CDR3 is TGTGCCAGCAGTCCCCCGTCTGGGGCCAACGTCCTGACTTTC.

This clone turned up a few times. This sequence joins TRBV4-1 and TRBJ2-5, with D uncertain. CDR1 is MGHRA and CDR2 is YSYEKL in the germline V gene. Trimming took 1 base from V and 5 from J, leaving 17 bases between them. This CDR3 spans 16 amino acids. CDR3 sequence: CASSQGRPGGWETQYF. Written as DNA, the CDR3 is TGCGCCAGCAGCCAAGGGCGACCGGGCGGCTGGGAGACCCAGTACTTC.

In its sample, this clone was seen once. The rearrangement joins TRBV11-1 to TRBJ1-1, with 7 bases matching TRBD1. Germline assignment: CDR1 SGHAT and CDR2 FQDESV (reference sequence). The CDR3 has 14 amino acids. V shed 6 bases and J 6 bases; nucleotides not matched to a gene: 10. The CDR3 protein is CASRALQGKPEAFF. CDR3 nucleotide sequence: TGTGCCAGCAGAGCGCTACAGGGGAAACCTGAAGCTTTCTTT.

The gene calls are TRBV5-4 and TRBJ2-7; TRBD2 agrees at 8 bases. J was trimmed by 3 bases and V by 4 bases; bases with no gene match: 6. CDR3 length equals 14 residues. CDR1 and CDR2 (germline): SGHNT, YYREEE (reference sequence). Written as DNA, the CDR3 is TGTGCCAGCAGCGAGGGACTAGAGTACTACGAGCAGTACTTC. Amino acid sequence: CASSEGLEYYEQYF.

The chain uses TRBV9 and TRBJ2-5; TRBD1 might be the D (5 bases). Germline lookup yields CDR1 SGDLS and CDR2 YYNGEE. There are 16 residues in the CDR3. V was clipped by 1 base and J by 8 bases, with 21 bases between them. The chain's CDR3 is CASSVNSQGATVTQYF. CDR3 coding DNA: TGTGCCAGCAGCGTAAACTCTCAGGGCGCCACGGTAACCCAGTACTTC.

This clone has a single count. This chain links TRBV5-4 with TRBJ2-2, with 9 bases matching TRBD2. Germline V lookup: CDR1 SGHNT, CDR2 YYREEE (reference sequence). This CDR3 has 16 residues. The trim removed 0 bases at V and 8 bases at J, leaving 8 bases unmatched. The CDR3 DNA follows: TGTGCCAGCAGCTTGGCCGTAGCGGGAGCCCCTGGGGAGCTGTTTTTT. Protein sequence: CASSLAVAGAPGELFF.

V is TRBV7-2 and J is TRBJ1-2; D is uncertain. The CDR3 length is 13 residues. Between the trimmed V and J ends, which lost 2 bases and 8 bases, there was a span of 12 bases. Germline V gene lookup returns CDR1 SGHTA and CDR2 FQGNSA. The CDR3 spells CASSLPAGEGYTF. CDR3 in DNA: TGTGCCAGCAGCTTACCCGCCGGCGAGGGCTACACCTTC.

The genes are TRBV18 and TRBJ1-3; D unclear. CDR3 length: 14 amino acids. V lost 2 bases to trimming and J lost 4 bases, with 9 bases between them. The V gene's germline CDR1 is KGHSH and CDR2 LQKENI. The CDR3, as DNA: TGTGCCAGCTCACCATCCGCAGAAGGAAACACCATATATTTT. Translated: CASSPSAEGNTIYF. The entire variable domain, with the rest obtained from reference TRBV18 and TRBJ1-3, is as follows: NAGVMQNPRHLVRRRGQEARLRCSPMKGHSHVYWYRQLPEEGLKFMVYLQKENIIDESGMPKERFSAEFPKEGPSILRIQQVVRGDSAAYFCASSPSAEGNTIYFGEGSWLTVV.

This clone was seen only a few times. The chain links TRBV4-3 to TRBJ2-5, with 8 bases that match TRBD2. V trimming: 1 base; J trimming: 2 bases; junction bases outside the gene matches: 6. The CDR3 runs to 16 residues. Germline CDR1 reads LGHNA; CDR2 reads YSLEER. In DNA form, the CDR3 reads TGCGCCAGCAGCCAAGTTCGGCGGGGGGTACAAGAGACCCAGTACTTC. Its protein product is CASSQVRRGVQETQYF.